These 9 T cell receptor beta chains were sequenced from one sample in a study of cytomegalovirus exposure and HLA in healthy donors. PCR involved 60 Vbeta and 13 Jbeta primers. Clones were sequenced by immunoSEQ multiplex PCR, and TCRdb holds only the in-frame ones, with some missing. The table records approximately 150,000 clones, over 60% of them present only once. The sequencing input was PBMCs. Receptors were obtained from a man aged 40-49 years in good health and CMV-seropositive.

This chain joins TRBV4-1 and TRBJ2-7; 10 nucleotides line up with TRBD2. Unmatched junction bases numbered 9, after V lost 4 bases and J lost 3 bases. The germline gives CDR1 MGHRA, CDR2 YSYEKL. CDR3 length: 16 residues. CDR3 nucleotides: TGCGCCAGCAGCCCGGGACTAGCGAACCTGGTCTACGAGCAGTACTTC. This codes for CASSPGLANLVYEQYF.

This chain joins TRBV5-1 and TRBJ1-2; the D gene is possibly TRBD1 (5 bases). Per the germline V gene, CDR1 is SGHRS and CDR2 is YFSETQ. CDR3 length equals 12 residues. Trimming removed 7 bases at V and 3 bases at J, with 10 bases between. DNA of the CDR3: TGCGCCAGCCGACAGACCGACTATGGCTACACCTTC. Translation gives CASRQTDYGYTF.

V and J are TRBV5-1 and TRBJ2-7; TRBD1 matches at 7 bases. This CDR3 contains 14 residues. Germline CDR1 and CDR2: SGHRS and YFSETQ. J lost 3 bases, V lost 4 bases, and 7 bases had no gene match. The CDR3 spells CASSRDRGGYEQYF. CDR3 coding DNA: TGCGCCAGCAGCCGGGACAGAGGAGGCTACGAGCAGTACTTC.

V and J are TRBV6-1 and TRBJ2-2, with D hard to call. Germline CDR1 MNHNS, CDR2 SASEGT. This CDR3 spans 11 amino acids. V lost 7 bases to trimming and J lost 8 bases, with 8 bases between them. The CDR3 sequence is CASTEFGELFF. The CDR3 nucleotides are TGTGCCAGCACCGAGTTTGGGGAGCTGTTTTTT.

This chain joins TRBV19 and TRBJ2-1, with D maybe TRBD1 (5 bases). Germline V CDR1 and CDR2: LNHDA, SQIVND (reference sequence). The CDR3 totals 13 residues. V lost 2 bases and J lost 4, with 6 bases in between. CDR3 sequence reads: CASSIKGYNEQFF. CDR3 bases: TGTGCCAGTAGTATAAAGGGGTACAATGAGCAGTTCTTC. Full variable domain (outside the CDR3, taken from reference TRBV19 and TRBJ2-1): DGGITQSPKYLFRKEGQNVTLSCEQNLNHDAMYWYRQDPGQGLRLIYYSQIVNDFQKGDIAEGYSVSREKKESFPLTVTSAQKNPTAFYLCASSIKGYNEQFFGPGTRLTVL.

The chain links TRBV4-3 to TRBJ1-3; D not certain. There are 14 residues in the CDR3. V lost 0 bases and J 4 bases, leaving 7 bases between the germline ends. Germline V gene data show CDR1 as LGHNA and CDR2 as YSLEER. CDR3 loop: CASSQEGLGNTIYF. The DNA for the CDR3 is TGCGCCAGCAGCCAAGAGGGCCTAGGAAACACCATATATTTT.

The chain uses TRBV4-1 and TRBJ2-1, with 12 bases identical to TRBD2. In germline, CDR1 is MGHRA, CDR2 YSYEKL. The CDR3 totals 15 residues. Trimming removed 6 bases from V and 6 bases from J; junction bases left unmatched: 6. As DNA, the CDR3 is TGCGCCAGCAGACCCGGACTAGCGGGAAGCAATGAGCAGTTCTTC. Translating gives CASRPGLAGSNEQFF.

The chain recombines TRBV5-4 with TRBJ2-7; the D is unclear. The CDR3 length is 15 residues. Trimming removed 3 bases at V and 3 bases at J, with 16 bases between. Germline CDR1 and CDR2: SGHNT and YYREEE (reference sequence). CDR3 sequence: CASSSRVGSDYEQYF. CDR3 nucleotide sequence: TGTGCCAGCAGCTCCCGGGTAGGATCGGACTACGAGCAGTACTTC. The full variable domain, rest sourced from reference TRBV5-4 and TRBJ2-7, is ETGVTQSPTHLIKTRGQQVTLRCSSQSGHNTVSWYQQALGQGPQFIFQYYREEENGRGNFPPRFSGLQFPNYSSELNVNALELDDSALYLCASSSRVGSDYEQYFGPGTRLTVT.

Only a few counts were recorded for this clone. V gene TRBV15 combines with J gene TRBJ1-1; D call uncertain. Germline V lookup: CDR1 LNHNV, CDR2 YYDKDF (reference sequence). Trimming shortened V by 0 bases and J by 3 bases, and 11 bases separated the two germline ends. The CDR3 runs to 15 residues. The DNA of the CDR3 is TGTGCCACCAGCAGAGATTTTCAAGGAGACACTGAAGCTTTCTTT. Translating it yields CATSRDFQGDTEAFF.